Below are 3 T cell receptor beta chains sequenced from a single sample in a study of glioma-infiltrating T cells after dendritic cell vaccination. The assay was immunoSEQ multiplex PCR, and TCRdb's table has in-frame clones only and misses some. The table has roughly 50,000 clones, about 89% seen once. Specified time point: after dendritic cell vaccination, including at tumor progression/relapse. This specimen consisted of blood, obtained after dendritic cell vaccination. The receptor set was obtained from a human donor with glioblastoma.

The chain joins TRBV28 to TRBJ2-7; the match to TRBD1 covers 10 bases. Trimming cost V 11 bases and J 4 bases; bases outside gene matches: 8. This CDR3 region has 13 residues. From germline, CDR1 is MDHEN and CDR2 SYDVKM. CDR3 sequence reads: CAGRGTGEYEQYF. In nucleotides, the CDR3 is TGTGCCGGTAGGGGGACAGGGGAGTACGAGCAGTACTTC. The variable domain in full, with the rest retrieved from reference TRBV28 and TRBJ2-7, is DVKVTQSSRYLVKRTGEKVFLECVQDMDHENMFWYRQDPGLGLRLIYFSYDVKMKEKGDIPEGYSVSREKKERFSLILESASTNQTSMYLCAGRGTGEYEQYFGPGTRLTVT.

The chain is built from TRBV4-1 and TRBJ1-1; TRBD1 agrees at 9 bases. Germline CDR1 reads MGHRA; CDR2 reads YSYEKL. V lost 4 bases and J lost 0; bases outside the gene matches: 3. This CDR3 has 15 residues. CDR3 amino acids: CASSPQGALNTEAFF. The CDR3 DNA reads as TGCGCCAGCAGCCCACAGGGGGCACTGAACACTGAAGCTTTCTTT.

V usage is TRBV7-2 and J usage is TRBJ1-5; D unresolved. Germline CDR1 reads SGHTA; CDR2 reads FQGNSA. The CDR3 length is 13 residues. V lost 5 bases, J lost 9 bases, and 14 bases lay in between. The CDR3 loop reads CASSAREMGPQHF. The DNA of the CDR3 is TGTGCCAGCAGCGCCCGGGAGATGGGGCCCCAGCATTTT.